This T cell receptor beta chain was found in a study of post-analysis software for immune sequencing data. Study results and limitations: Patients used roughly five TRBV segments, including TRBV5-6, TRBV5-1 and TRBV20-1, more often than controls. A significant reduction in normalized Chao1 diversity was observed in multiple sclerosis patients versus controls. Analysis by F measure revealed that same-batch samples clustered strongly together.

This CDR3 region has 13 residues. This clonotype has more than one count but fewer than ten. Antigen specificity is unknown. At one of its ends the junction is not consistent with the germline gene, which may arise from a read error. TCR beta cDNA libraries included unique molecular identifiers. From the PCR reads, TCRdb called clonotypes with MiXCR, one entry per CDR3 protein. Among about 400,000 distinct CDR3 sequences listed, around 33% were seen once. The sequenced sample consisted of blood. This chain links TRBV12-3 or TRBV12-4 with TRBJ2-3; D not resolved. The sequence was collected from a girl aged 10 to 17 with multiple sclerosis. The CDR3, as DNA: TGTGCCAGCAGTTTAGGGTTTACAGATGCGCAGTATTTT. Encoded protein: CASSLGFTDAQYF.